A single sample gave rise to the 22 T cell receptor beta chains below, sequenced in a study of CD8 T cells in ankylosing spondylitis. In TCRdb, the 5' RACE reads were re-called with MiXCR into one record per CDR3 protein. The sample has approximately 400,000 distinct CDR3 sequences; roughly 17% are singletons. Their specific antigens are unknown. Whole-study results and caveats: Ankylosing spondylitis blood seemed to carry a telltale TCR beta motif made of several highly homologous variants.

Input material: blood, either unsorted or a sorted T cell fraction (not recorded which). These receptor sequences come from a male donor with ankylosing spondylitis.

The sample holds many counts of this clonotype. V is TRBV18 and J is TRBJ1-1; D is unresolved. The germline CDR1 and CDR2 sequences are KGHSH and LQKENI. V dropped 0 bases and J dropped 0 bases, with 2 bases sitting between them. This CDR3 comprises 13 residues. CDR3 DNA sequence: TGTGCCAGCTCACCACCGGTGAACACTGAAGCTTTCTTT. Protein product: CASSPPVNTEAFF. Based on the CDR3 plus reference TRBV18 and TRBJ1-1, the full variable domain is NAGVMQNPRHLVRRRGQEARLRCSPMKGHSHVYWYRQLPEEGLKFMVYLQKENIIDESGMPKERFSAEFPKEGPSILRIQQVVRGDSAAYFCASSPPVNTEAFFGQGTRLTVV.

This clonotype was seen more than once but under ten times. The V gene is TRBV18, the J gene TRBJ2-1; D might be TRBD1 (6 bases). Looked up from germline, CDR1 is KGHSH and CDR2 is LQKENI. With 2 bases removed from V and 2 bases from J, the gap between germline ends came to 10 bases. The CDR3 loop spans 15 amino acids. The chain's CDR3 is CASSPLQGTYNEQFF. The CDR3 nucleotides are TGTGCCAGCTCACCATTGCAGGGGACCTACAATGAGCAGTTCTTC.

This clonotype turned up a few times. This chain joins TRBV5-6 and TRBJ2-7; D is possibly TRBD2 (6 bases). The length of the CDR3 is 16 residues. CDR1 SGHDT and CDR2 YYEEEE come from the germline V gene. Between the trimmed V and J ends, which lost 5 bases and 3 bases, there was a span of 21 bases. In DNA, the CDR3 is TGTGCCAGCAGTAACGACTGGCGGGGAGAGCTCTACGAGCAGTACTTC. Its translation: CASSNDWRGELYEQYF.

This clonotype was seen a few times. The chain employs TRBV7-6 and TRBJ1-1; D gene ambiguous. The CDR3 has 14 residues. CDR1 and CDR2 from the germline V gene are SGHVS and FNYEAQ. V shed 4 bases and J shed 3 bases, with 12 bases lying between them. In DNA form, the CDR3 reads TGTGCCAGCAGCTGGGATGACACTTACACTGAAGCTTTCTTT. This codes for CASSWDDTYTEAFF.

A few counts support this clonotype. The chain is built from TRBV7-2 and TRBJ1-4; no firm D call. The CDR3 has 13 residues. Germline V lookup: CDR1 SGHTA, CDR2 FQGNSA. V was cut by 2 bases and J by 8 bases, with 9 bases left in between. The CDR3 sequence is CASSLTRQEKLFF. The CDR3 DNA reads TGTGCCAGCAGCTTAACCCGTCAGGAAAAACTGTTTTTT.

This clonotype has just a few counts. The chain combines TRBV20-1 with TRBJ2-1, with D perhaps TRBD1 or TRBD2 (6 bases each). CDR1 DFQATT and CDR2 SNEGSKA come from the germline V gene (reference sequence). The CDR3 extends over 18 amino acids. V gave up 4 bases and J gave up 0 bases, with 22 bases separating them. The CDR3: CSANGGPGAAYSYNEQFF. CDR3 DNA sequence: TGCAGTGCTAACGGGGGCCCCGGGGCGGCTTACTCCTACAATGAGCAGTTCTTC.

This clonotype came up many times. J is TRBJ2-5 and V is TRBV29-1, with 7 bases matching TRBD1. This CDR3 region has 12 residues. CDR1 and CDR2 (germline): SQVTM, ANQGSEA. The V and J ends lost 6 bases and 2 bases, in that order; junction bases with no gene match: 3. The CDR3: CSVQTGQETQYF. CDR3 coding DNA: TGCAGCGTCCAGACAGGGCAAGAGACCCAGTACTTC. Drawing the rest from reference TRBV29-1 and TRBJ2-5, the complete variable domain is SAVISQKPSRDICQRGTSLTIQCQVDSQVTMMFWYRQQPGQSLTLIATANQGSEATYESGFVIDKFPISRPNLTFSTLTVSNMSPEDSSIYLCSVQTGQETQYFGPGTRLLVL.

This clonotype was counted many times. The chain carries TRBV29-1 and TRBJ2-1; 8 nucleotides agree with TRBD2. V dropped 0 bases and J dropped 5; count of bases not matched to a gene: 6. This CDR3 contains 15 residues. Germline V CDR1 and CDR2: SQVTM, ANQGSEA. CDR3 protein: CSVEEVAGTHNEQFF. In DNA, the CDR3 is TGCAGCGTTGAAGAGGTAGCGGGGACCCACAATGAGCAGTTCTTC.

V and J are TRBV7-2 and TRBJ1-2, with D possibly being TRBD1 (6 bases). Between the trimmed V and J ends, which lost 4 bases and 5 bases, there was a span of 17 bases. Germline lookup yields CDR1 SGHTA and CDR2 FQGNSA. There are 15 residues in the CDR3. This CDR3 reads CASSSKGGALYGYTF. The DNA of the CDR3 is TGTGCCAGCAGCTCCAAGGGGGGGGCGCTTTATGGCTACACCTTC. The full variable domain, with the rest looked up from reference TRBV7-2 and TRBJ1-2, is GAGVSQSPSNKVTEKGKDVELRCDPISGHTALYWYRQSLGQGLEFLIYFQGNSAPDKSGLPSDRFSAERTGGSVSTLTIQRTQQEDSAVYLCASSSKGGALYGYTFGSGTRLTVV.

This rearrangement joins TRBV5-1 to TRBJ2-1, with D possibly being TRBD1 or TRBD2 (5 bases each). This CDR3 is 15 amino acids long. The V and J ends lost 4 bases and 0 bases respectively, with 11 bases between them. Germline V gives CDR1 SGHRS, CDR2 YFSETQ. CDR3 DNA sequence: TGCGCCAGCAGCCAAGGGGAGAGCTCCTACAATGAGCAGTTCTTC. Amino acids: CASSQGESSYNEQFF.

This clonotype turned up a few times. The chain links TRBV20-1 to TRBJ2-1, with unresolved D. V was shortened by 7 bases and J by 1 base, with 5 bases between the two germline ends. CDR3 length equals 11 residues. Per the germline V gene, CDR1 is DFQATT and CDR2 is SNEGSKA (reference sequence). CDR3 loop: CSVRSYNEQFF. CDR3 in DNA: TGCAGTGTACGATCCTACAATGAGCAGTTCTTC.

V gene TRBV29-1 combines with J gene TRBJ2-3, with TRBD2 matching over 8 bases. The CDR3 has 13 amino acids. Germline V CDR1 and CDR2: SQVTM, ANQGSEA. Trimming removed 5 bases from V and 3 bases from J; junction bases left unmatched: 4. CDR3 nucleotides: TGCAGCGTTAGGACTAGCCTGACAGATACGCAGTATTTT. It is translated as CSVRTSLTDTQYF.

This clonotype was picked up many times. V is TRBV7-2 and J is TRBJ2-3; D may be TRBD1 or TRBD2 (5 bases each). CDR1 is SGHTA and CDR2 is FQGNSA in the germline V gene. CDR3 length equals 15 residues. V lost 5 bases and J 3 bases, leaving 15 bases between the germline ends. The CDR3 region is CASSQGWGKTDTQYF. The CDR3 DNA reads TGTGCCAGCAGCCAGGGTTGGGGGAAGACAGATACGCAGTATTTT.

This clonotype was detected ten times or more. The chain joins TRBV12-3 or TRBV12-4 to TRBJ1-1; no definite D call. The CDR3 runs to 12 residues. V was shortened by 5 bases and J by 7 bases, with 11 bases between the two germline ends. CDR3: CASSPQAYEAFF. CDR3 DNA sequence: TGTGCCAGCAGTCCCCAGGCCTATGAAGCTTTCTTT.

This clonotype has only a few counts. V and J are TRBV5-1 and TRBJ1-1; D unclear. V lost 0 bases to trimming and J lost 3 bases, with 12 bases between them. The germline gives CDR1 SGHRS, CDR2 YFSETQ. The length of the CDR3 is 15 residues. DNA of the CDR3: TGCGCCAGCAGCTTGGATGGCCCCGGGGACACTGAAGCTTTCTTT. This translates into CASSLDGPGDTEAFF.

The CDR3 is CASSQERAGSLAGGLDTQYF. The DNA of the CDR3 is TGTGCCAGCAGCCAAGAACGGGCTGGATCCCTAGCGGGGGGGCTCGATACGCAGTATTTT. The chain uses TRBV4-2 and TRBJ2-3; 12 nucleotides match TRBD2. Germline V CDR1 and CDR2: LGHNA, YNFKEQ. V lost 0 bases, J lost 6 bases, and 16 bases stayed unmatched. The CDR3 consists of 20 residues.

This clonotype was picked up a small number of times. This rearrangement joins TRBV7-2 to TRBJ1-4; D possibly corresponds to TRBD1 (5 bases). The V and J ends lost 5 bases and 8 bases respectively, with 18 bases between them. The germline V gene has CDR1 SGHTA and CDR2 FQGNSA. This CDR3 is 15 amino acids long. The DNA of the CDR3 is TGTGCCAGCAGCCAACGGGACCAGCGGAGGGAAAAACTGTTTTTT. It is translated as CASSQRDQRREKLFF.

This clonotype was seen more than once but under ten times. V is TRBV19 and J is TRBJ1-1; 7 bases line up with TRBD1. The CDR3 sequence is 14 residues long. Germline CDR1 and CDR2: LNHDA and SQIVND (reference sequence). Trimming removed 4 bases from V and 1 base from J; junction bases left unmatched: 3. CDR3 residues: CASSTGTENTEAFF. The CDR3 DNA is TGTGCCAGTAGTACTGGGACAGAGAACACTGAAGCTTTCTTT.

This rearrangement joins TRBV7-6 to TRBJ2-4; perhaps D is TRBD1 or TRBD2 (5 bases each). Germline CDR1 reads SGHVS; CDR2 reads FNYEAQ. Trimming left V 4 bases short and J 5 bases short, with 12 bases between. The CDR3 contains 14 residues. The CDR3 DNA reads TGTGCCAGCAGCTCCGGGACCCAGGAAAACATTCAGTACTTC. Protein sequence: CASSSGTQENIQYF. The full variable domain, its missing parts supplied by reference TRBV7-6 and TRBJ2-4, is GAGVSQSPRYKVTKRGQDVALRCDPISGHVSLYWYRQALGQGPEFLTYFNYEAQQDKSGLPNDRFSAERPEGSISTLTIQRTEQRDSAMYRCASSSGTQENIQYFGAGTRLSVL.

This clonotype came up a few times. The chain couples TRBV7-2 to TRBJ1-5; 7 bases agree with TRBD1. The ends lost 5 bases at V and 2 bases at J; junction bases unmatched: 12. The CDR3 spans 17 residues. Germline-derived CDR1 and CDR2 are SGHTA and FQGNSA. The CDR3 reads CASSRDPRGKGNQPQHF. In nucleotides, the CDR3 is TGTGCCAGCAGCCGTGATCCCAGGGGGAAGGGCAATCAGCCCCAGCATTTT.

This rearrangement joins TRBV7-6 to TRBJ2-5; 8 bases align to TRBD2. CDR1 and CDR2 (germline): SGHVS, FNYEAQ. The CDR3 is 13 residues long. Unmatched junction bases numbered 6, after V lost 7 bases and J lost 5 bases. CDR3 sequence: CASKGSGGETQYF. The CDR3 nucleotides are TGTGCCAGCAAGGGCTCGGGGGGGGAGACCCAGTACTTC.

This chain uses TRBV24-1 with TRBJ2-1; a weak D match, TRBD2 (5 bases). Germline CDR1 reads KGHDR; CDR2 reads SFDVKD. Trimming removed 5 bases at V and 7 bases at J, with 23 bases between. The CDR3 is 17 amino acids. The CDR3 nucleotides are TGTGCCACCAGTGCCCGAACCCTAGCAGGAAAAGGGAATGAGCAGTTCTTC. Translating gives CATSARTLAGKGNEQFF.